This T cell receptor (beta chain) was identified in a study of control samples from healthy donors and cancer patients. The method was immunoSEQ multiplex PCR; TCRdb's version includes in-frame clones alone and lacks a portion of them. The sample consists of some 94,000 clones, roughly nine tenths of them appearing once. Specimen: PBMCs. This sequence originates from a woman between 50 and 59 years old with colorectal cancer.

The CDR3 nucleotides are TGTGCCAGTAGTATGGCCGAGTGGGGGGACAGGGGACGGTCACCCCTCCACTTT. Translated: CASSMAEWGDRGRSPLHF. The J gene is TRBJ1-6, the V gene TRBV19; 10 bases agree with TRBD1. Germline assignment: CDR1 LNHDA and CDR2 SQIVND (reference sequence). The V segment lost 3 bases and the J segment 10 bases; nucleotides outside the gene matches: 15. This CDR3 has 18 residues.